This entry features one T cell receptor (beta chain) sequence. This clonotype was detected only a few times. Its antigen remains unidentified. Germline and junction disagree at one end, which may indicate a read error. The record originates from a study of T cells generated in artificial thymic organoids (dated 2017 in TCRdb). Background on the whole study: The study compared the TCR alpha and beta CDR3 repertoires of CD8 single positive T cells derived from in vitro artificial thymic organoids against those of naive CD8 T cells from thymus and peripheral blood. The displayed repertoire sequencing data were described as being representative of three independent experiments. What the work shows at the level of the full study, not this receptor alone: CD8 single positive T cells derived from organoids showed physiological TCR clonotype diversity comparable to the diversity seen in thymic and blood naive CD8 T cells.

The CDR3 starts with the cysteine, ends with the phenylalanine, and has 14 residues. Only the CDR3 region is kept as DNA, spanning 42 bases read in frame from base 1. CDR1 SGHKS and CDR2 YYEKEE were looked up in the germline V gene (reference sequence). Non-mobilized peripheral blood was collected from healthy adult donors. Enrichment of primary CD8+ T cells was performed with magnetic beads using the Miltenyi CD8+ T cell Isolation Kit. Before RNA extraction, naive CD8 T cells from blood were sorted by FACS as CD3+TCRalphabeta+CD8+CD45RO-CCR7+ cells. For each sample, total RNA was purified from approximately 40,000 to 200,000 sorted cells using the RNeasy Micro kit, and RNA quality was checked on an Agilent RNA 6000 Nano chip. TCRalpha and TCRbeta libraries were amplified separately by semi-nested PCR with Advantage 2 and reverse primers in the TRAC or TRBC constant regions. The amount of total RNA used for first-strand cDNA synthesis ranged from 3.5 to 500 ng. TCR cDNA libraries were generated by 5'-RACE using the SMARTer PCR cDNA Synthesis kit, with a poly-dT primer for first-strand synthesis. Sample-specific 5-nucleotide barcodes were carried by the semi-nested constant-region reverse primers, and the resulting products were cleaned using the Zymo DNA Clean and Concentrator-5 kit. As many as ten barcoded samples were combined into a pool, ligated to Illumina adaptors, and sequenced on an Illumina MiSeq as 2 x 150 bp paired-end reads. In the source study's methods: Demultiplexed reads were aligned with BLAT to a custom library of all human TRAV, TRAJ, TRBV, TRBD and TRBJ combinations from IMGT. The best BLAT hits were picked using pslCDnaFilter (-maxAligns=1, -ignoreIntrons), and custom Perl scripts were used to calculate clonotype frequencies. In TCRdb, the public reads were trimmed at Q25 with fastp and aligned with MiXCR, with productive beta chains retained. Every distinct CDR3 protein forms one entry, paired with its most common genes and DNA. In this record, the V and J calls reflect TCRdb's handling and not the investigators' own analysis. The sample profile shows roughly 5,100 distinct CDR3 sequences; 32% of them were found once. The top ten constitute nearly 2.5% of the sample.

The sample was naive CD8+ T cells from blood. In light of the paper, this sample's cell subset or site label describes: CD3+TCRalphabeta+CD8SP T cells; for blood, CD45RO-CCR7+ naive CD8+ T cells. The chain is assembled from TRBV5-5 and TRBJ2-7, with 10 bases aligning to TRBD2. This receptor was obtained from a human donor who gave cord blood stem cells for thymic organoid culture, a cardiac surgery patient who gave postnatal thymus, or a blood donor (not recorded which). CDR3 loop: CARRGLAISVEQYF. The sequence in DNA is TGTGCCCGCAGGGGACTAGCGATTAGTGTTGAGCAGTACTTC.